This T cell receptor beta chain came from a study of CD8+CD57+ T cells in acquired aplastic anemia. The authors sequenced patients whose flow cytometry had shown CD8+CD57+ cell expansion. Overall study results and limits: Found in both controls and patients were twenty-nine CD8+ CDR3 sequences. Between the patient and control groups, CD8+ Simpson's diversity did not differ significantly.

CDR3 and TCR beta VDJ profiling relied on a genomic DNA template. TCRdb used MiXCR to reprocess the reads, holding one entry per CDR3 protein. The data contain 300,000 or so distinct CDR3 sequences, approximately 60% of them singletons. The CDR3 length is 17 residues. Trimming took 1 base from V and 0 from J; bases not matched to a gene: 12. The germline gives CDR1 DFQATT, CDR2 SNEGSKA (reference sequence). In regard to this clonotype: Antigen: not known.

This receptor was identified in a human donor with aplastic anemia. This chain joins TRBV20-1 and TRBJ2-7; 7 bases are a match to TRBD2. Sample: sorted CD4+, CD8+, or CD8+CD57+ T cells (not recorded which) from PBMCs. CDR3 DNA: TGCAGTGCTAGAGCTCCACTTCCGACGGGGGGCTCCTACGAGCAGTACTTC. Encoded protein: CSARAPLPTGGSYEQYF.